A selection of T cell receptor beta chains follows, all from one sample in a study of shared clonotypes between healthy human individuals. Profiling relied on immunoSEQ multiplex PCR, and the TCRdb table lists in-frame clones only, not all of them. The sample lists fewer than 3 million clones, 85% to 95% occurring once. Sequenced sample: naive CD4+ T cells from PBMCs. The origin of the receptors is a man aged 18 to 30 in good health. Some clones in this sample may be carry-over from other donors' samples. Each CDR3 is given with its conserved first and last residue. Fields, in order: V gene, J gene, clone size, D gene, CDR3 DNA, CDR3 protein. The D gene is left open where the match is weak. Where a row states a size, it is once, few, many or the class of an expanded clone; other rows omit it.

TRBV2	TRBJ2-5	-	-	TGTGCCAGCAGTGTACAGGGTGATGGGACCCAGTACTTC	CASSVQGDGTQYF
TRBV9	TRBJ2-1	once	TRBD1	TGTGCCAGCAGCGGAAACAGGGGTTATTGGAATGAGCAGTTCTTC	CASSGNRGYWNEQFF
TRBV5-6	TRBJ1-2	few	TRBD1	TGTGCCAGCAGCTTGGCGGGGACAGGGGCCGGCTACACCTTC	CASSLAGTGAGYTF
TRBV5-1	TRBJ1-2	-	-	TGCGCCAGCAGCTTGGCACAGGACCTCCTCTATGGCTACACCTTC	CASSLAQDLLYGYTF
TRBV7-7	TRBJ2-1	-	TRBD2	TGTGCCAGCAGCCGAAAAAGCGGGATTTCCAATGAGCAGTTCTTC	CASSRKSGISNEQFF
TRBV6-6	TRBJ1-1	-	TRBD1	TGTGCCAGCACCGACAGGGAGCACACTGAAGCTTTCTTT	CASTDREHTEAFF
TRBV25-1	TRBJ2-7	-	TRBD1	TGTGCCAGCAGTGGACAGGGGGGCTACGAGCAGTACTTC	CASSGQGGYEQYF
TRBV5-1	TRBJ1-2	-	-	TGCGCCAGCAGCTTGGGAGTCGTAGCGTATGGCTACACCTTC	CASSLGVVAYGYTF
TRBV9	TRBJ1-1	-	-	TGTGCCAGCAGCGTACTGGCAGGGCCCCCTGGAGAAGCTTTCTTT	CASSVLAGPPGEAFF
TRBV6-5	TRBJ1-2	-	-	TGTGCCAGCAGTTACTCCGGGGACGGGGACCTTAGGAGCTACACCTTC	CASSYSGDGDLRSYTF
TRBV19	TRBJ1-2	-	TRBD1	TGTGCCAGTAGTCCAAGGACAGGGGGCGGCTATGGCTACACCTTC	CASSPRTGGGYGYTF
TRBV15	TRBJ2-7	once	-	TGTGCCACCAGCCCGGACTCCTACGAGCAGTACTTC	CATSPDSYEQYF
TRBV9	TRBJ1-1	-	-	TGTGCCAGCACTGCTACCCCCATGAACACTGAAGCTTTCTTT	CASTATPMNTEAFF
TRBV2	TRBJ2-5	-	TRBD2	TGTGCCAGCAGTGGACTAGCGAGACAAGAGACCCAGTACTTC	CASSGLARQETQYF
TRBV28	TRBJ1-5	-	TRBD1	TGTGCCAGCAGTTCGTCAGGGGGGAATCAGCCCCAGCATTTT	CASSSSGGNQPQHF
TRBV6-6	TRBJ2-1	-	TRBD2	TGTGCCAGCAGTCATAGCGGGAGGGCCCACAATGAGCAGTTCTTC	CASSHSGRAHNEQFF
TRBV27	TRBJ2-3	-	-	TGTGCCAGCAGTCCCCTTAGGGGAGCGCAGTATTTT	CASSPLRGAQYF
TRBV5-1	TRBJ2-2	-	-	TGCGCCAGCAGCTTGGAGGTCGGGGTGGCCGGGGAGCTGTTTTTT	CASSLEVGVAGELFF
TRBV5-4	TRBJ1-1	-	TRBD1	TGTGCCAGCAGCTCAGGACAGGCGATGAACACTGAAGCTTTCTTT	CASSSGQAMNTEAFF
TRBV28	TRBJ1-2	-	-	TGTGCCAGCAGCCAGAACTATGGCTACACCTTC	CASSQNYGYTF
TRBV6-6	TRBJ2-1	once	TRBD2	TGTGCCAGCAGTTACTCGCGTAGACTAGCGGGAGGGGAGCAGTTCTTC	CASSYSRRLAGGEQFF
TRBV7-9	TRBJ2-6	-	TRBD2	TGTGCCAGCAACCGCGGGGGGACTGGGGCCAACGTCCTGACTTTC	CASNRGGTGANVLTF